The sequence of this T cell receptor beta chain was determined in a study of STAT5B mutations in CD4+ large granular lymphocyte leukemia. This clone was recorded only once. This table comes from immunoSEQ multiplex PCR, and its TCRdb copy is limited to in-frame clones, with some not included. Here the sample spans more than 30,000 clones, less than 80% being singletons. After removal of 0 bases from V and 4 bases from J, the junction contained 8 bases not matched to a gene. The CDR3 length is 16 residues. Germline assignment: CDR1 SGDLS and CDR2 YYNGEE. The sequencing input was CD4+ T cells from blood buffy coats. The source of this sequence is a human donor in good health. The chain combines TRBV9 with TRBJ2-3; 7 bases are shared with TRBD2. The CDR3 reads CASSVAWGGLADTQYF. CDR3 DNA: TGTGCCAGCAGCGTAGCTTGGGGGGGGTTGGCAGATACGCAGTATTTT.